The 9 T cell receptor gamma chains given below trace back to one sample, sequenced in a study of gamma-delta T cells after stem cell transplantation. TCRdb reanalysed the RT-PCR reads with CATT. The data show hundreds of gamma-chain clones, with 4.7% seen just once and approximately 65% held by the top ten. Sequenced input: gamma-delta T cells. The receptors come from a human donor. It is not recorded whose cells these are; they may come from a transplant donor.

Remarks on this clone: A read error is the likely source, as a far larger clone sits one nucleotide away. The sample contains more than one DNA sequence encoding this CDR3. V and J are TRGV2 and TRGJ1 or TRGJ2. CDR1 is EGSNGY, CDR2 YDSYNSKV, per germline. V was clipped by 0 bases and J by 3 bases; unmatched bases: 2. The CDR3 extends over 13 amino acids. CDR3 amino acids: CATWDGPYYKKLF. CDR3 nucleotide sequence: TGTGCCACCTGGGACGGGCCTTATTATAAGAAACTCTTT.

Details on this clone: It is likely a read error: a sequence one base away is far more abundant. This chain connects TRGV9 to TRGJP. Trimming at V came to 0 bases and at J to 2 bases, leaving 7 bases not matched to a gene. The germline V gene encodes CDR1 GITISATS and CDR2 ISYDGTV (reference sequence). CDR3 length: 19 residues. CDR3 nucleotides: TGTGCCTTGTGGGAGGTGCTCGGCAGGCAAGAGTTGGGCAAAAAAATCAAGGTATTT. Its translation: CALWEVLGRQELGKKIKVF.

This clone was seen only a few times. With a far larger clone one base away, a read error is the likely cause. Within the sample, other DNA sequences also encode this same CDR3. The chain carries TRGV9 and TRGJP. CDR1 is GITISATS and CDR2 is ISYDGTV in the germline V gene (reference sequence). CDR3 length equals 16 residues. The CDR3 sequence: CALWEVRELGKKIKVF. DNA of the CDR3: TGTGCCCTGTGGGAGGTGCGGGAGTTGGGCAAAAAAATCAAGGTATTT.

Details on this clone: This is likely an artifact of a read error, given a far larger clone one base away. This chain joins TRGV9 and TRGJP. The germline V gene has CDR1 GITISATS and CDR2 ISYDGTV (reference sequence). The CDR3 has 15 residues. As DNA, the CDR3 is TGTGCCTTGTGGGTTTTGGAGTCGGGCAAAAAAATCAAGGTATTT. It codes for CALWVLESGKKIKVF.

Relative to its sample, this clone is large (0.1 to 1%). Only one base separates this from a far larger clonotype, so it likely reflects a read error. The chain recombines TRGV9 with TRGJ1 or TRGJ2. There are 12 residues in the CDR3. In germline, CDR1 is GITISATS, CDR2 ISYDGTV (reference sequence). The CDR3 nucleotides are TGTGCCTTGCGGGAGGCTTATTATAAGAAACTCTTT. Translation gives CALREAYYKKLF.

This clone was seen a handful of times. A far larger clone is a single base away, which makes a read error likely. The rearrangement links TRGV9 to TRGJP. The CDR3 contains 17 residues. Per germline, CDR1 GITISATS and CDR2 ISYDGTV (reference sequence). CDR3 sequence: CALWEALQESGKKIKVF. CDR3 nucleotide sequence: TGTGCCTTGTGGGAGGCCTTGCAAGAGTCGGGCAAAAAAATCAAGGTATTT.

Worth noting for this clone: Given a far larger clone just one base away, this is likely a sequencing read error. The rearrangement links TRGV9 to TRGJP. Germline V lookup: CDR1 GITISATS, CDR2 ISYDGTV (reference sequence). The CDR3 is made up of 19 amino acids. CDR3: CALWEVQEGWELSKKIKVF. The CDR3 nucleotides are TGTGCCTTGTGGGAGGTGCAAGAGGGTTGGGAGTTGAGCAAAAAAATCAAGGTATTT.

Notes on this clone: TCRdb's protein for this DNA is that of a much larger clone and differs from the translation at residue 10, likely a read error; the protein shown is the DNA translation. DNA of the CDR3: TGTGCCTTGTGGGAGCTACAAGAGTTGGACAAAAAGATCAAGGTATTT. Translation: CALWELQELDKKIKVF. The rearrangement joins TRGV9 to TRGJP. Germline V gene data show CDR1 as GITISATS and CDR2 as ISYDGTV (reference sequence). The CDR3 covers 16 residues.

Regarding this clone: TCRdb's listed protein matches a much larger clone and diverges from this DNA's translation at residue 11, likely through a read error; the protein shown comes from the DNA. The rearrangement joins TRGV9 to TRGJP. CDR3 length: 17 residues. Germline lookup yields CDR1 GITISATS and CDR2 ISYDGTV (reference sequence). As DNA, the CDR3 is TGTGCCTTGTGGGAGGGATACCAAGAGTTGGACAAAAAAATCAAGGTATTT. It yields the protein CALWEGYQELDKKIKVF.